The 21 T cell receptor beta chains below come from one sample, sequenced in a study of blood T cell repertoires in COVID-19. The assay was immunoSEQ multiplex PCR, and TCRdb's table has in-frame clones only and misses some. Among roughly 110,000 clones, roughly 84% were seen once, and the ten largest hold about 4%. The sequenced sample was peripheral blood. These receptor sequences come from a human donor in a cohort sampled during active COVID-19.

In this sample, this clone turned up once. CDR3 protein: CASKRGSKNTEAFF. The CDR3 DNA is TGTGCCAGTAAGCGGGGGAGTAAGAACACTGAAGCTTTCTTT. This chain joins TRBV19 and TRBJ1-1, with D tentatively TRBD1 (5 bases). Trimming removed 7 bases from V and 1 base from J, with 13 bases in between. Germline CDR1 and CDR2: LNHDA and SQIVND (reference sequence). The CDR3 is made up of 14 amino acids. Complete variable domain (other parts from reference TRBV19 and TRBJ1-1): DGGITQSPKYLFRKEGQNVTLSCEQNLNHDAMYWYRQDPGQGLRLIYYSQIVNDFQKGDIAEGYSVSREKKESFPLTVTSAQKNPTAFYLCASKRGSKNTEAFFGQGTRLTVV.

The chain links TRBV4-3 to TRBJ2-5; 9 bases are a match to TRBD1. The CDR3 is made up of 15 amino acids. Trimming at V came to 3 bases and at J to 1 base, leaving 3 bases not matched to a gene. Germline CDR1 reads LGHNA; CDR2 reads YSLEER. The CDR3 loop reads CASSQNRGPQETQYF. CDR3 nucleotides: TGCGCCAGCAGCCAGAACAGGGGGCCCCAAGAGACCCAGTACTTC.

V gene TRBV5-1 combines with J gene TRBJ2-1; tentatively, D is TRBD1 (6 bases). CDR3 length: 13 amino acids. The V gene's germline CDR1 is SGHRS and CDR2 YFSETQ. V was clipped by 5 bases and J by 6 bases, with 12 bases between them. CDR3 region: CASREQGINEQFF. CDR3 in DNA: TGCGCCAGCAGGGAACAGGGAATCAATGAGCAGTTCTTC.

The chain carries TRBV5-4 and TRBJ1-2; D perhaps matches TRBD1 (5 bases). This CDR3 is built from 15 residues. Germline V gives CDR1 SGHNT, CDR2 YYREEE (reference sequence). Between the trimmed V and J ends, which lost 0 bases and 3 bases, there was a span of 12 bases. DNA of the CDR3: TGTGCCAGCAGCTTGGTAGCAGGGTTGGACTATGGCTACACCTTC. It encodes CASSLVAGLDYGYTF.

This clone was seen a single time. The chain uses TRBV5-1 and TRBJ2-2; TRBD2 aligns across 12 bases. Germline V gives CDR1 SGHRS, CDR2 YFSETQ. V shed 2 bases and J 3 bases; nucleotides not matched to a gene: 11. CDR3 length: 19 amino acids. In nucleotides, the CDR3 is TGCGCCAGCAGCTTCTACGGACTAGCGGGGAAACTCGACACCGGGGAGCTGTTTTTT. It is translated as CASSFYGLAGKLDTGELFF.

This clone was seen just once. The chain is built from TRBV3-1 (or the pseudogene TRBV3-2) and TRBJ2-2, with 9 nucleotides matching TRBD2. V lost 0 bases to trimming and J lost 4 bases; unmatched junction nucleotides: 12. CDR1 and CDR2 from the germline V gene are LGHDT and YNNKEL (reference sequence). The CDR3 sequence is 19 residues long. The CDR3 DNA is TGTGCCAGCAGCCAAGAATTTACCGGGACTAGCATTCCCACCGGGGAGCTGTTTTTT. Its translation: CASSQEFTGTSIPTGELFF.

In its sample, this clone was seen once. The chain couples TRBV6-5 to TRBJ2-5, with TRBD1 matching 11 bases. The length of the CDR3 is 15 residues. Trimming at V came to 7 bases and at J to 4 bases, leaving 8 bases not matched to a gene. Germline V gene data show CDR1 as MNHEY and CDR2 as SVGAGI. In DNA, the CDR3 is TGTGCCAGCAATCCCACCGGGACAGGGGGAGAGACCCAGTACTTC. Its translation is CASNPTGTGGETQYF.

In this sample, this clone turned up a few times. The chain uses TRBV28 and TRBJ2-7, with 9 bases identical to TRBD1. V shed 2 bases, J shed 6 bases, and the junction held 5 bases outside the gene matches. The CDR3 is 14 residues long. Germline assignment: CDR1 MDHEN and CDR2 SYDVKM. The DNA of the CDR3 is TGTGCCAGCAGTTTAGTAGGGACAGGGTTCGAGCAGTACTTC. Protein: CASSLVGTGFEQYF.

The J gene is TRBJ2-1, the V gene TRBV4-2, with a tentative D call TRBD2 (6 bases). Germline values: CDR1 LGHNA, CDR2 YNFKEQ. V was clipped by 4 bases and J by 10 bases, with 17 bases between them. The CDR3 loop spans 14 amino acids. The CDR3 loop reads CASSPSQSGREQFF. CDR3 nucleotides: TGTGCCAGCAGCCCTTCACAGTCAGGGAGGGAGCAGTTCTTC.

This rearrangement joins TRBV11-2 to TRBJ1-2, with no clear D. V lost 0 bases and J 4 bases, leaving 15 bases between the germline ends. The germline CDR1 and CDR2 sequences are SGHAT and FQNNGV. This CDR3 is built from 16 residues. CDR3 loop: CASSLDLTPPSYGYTF. The CDR3 region has the DNA TGTGCCAGCAGCTTAGATCTTACACCACCTAGCTATGGCTACACCTTC.

The rearrangement joins TRBV7-2 to TRBJ1-1; 8 bases line up with TRBD1. V lost 7 bases to trimming and J lost 4 bases; unmatched junction nucleotides: 11. There are 15 residues in the CDR3. CDR1 is SGHTA and CDR2 is FQGNSA in the germline V gene. In DNA form, the CDR3 reads TGTGCCAGCACCAATAGAGGCAGGGGGCTCACTGAAGCTTTCTTT. Its protein product is CASTNRGRGLTEAFF.

V usage is TRBV2 and J usage is TRBJ1-1; 8 nucleotides match TRBD1. Germline CDR1 is SNHLY and CDR2 is FYNNEI. The CDR3 is made up of 13 amino acids. Trimming at V came to 7 bases and at J to 3 bases, leaving 4 bases not matched to a gene. CDR3 sequence (DNA): TGTGCCAGCATTCTGGACAGGGACACTGAAGCTTTCTTT. Residues: CASILDRDTEAFF.

CDR3 loop: CASSLSASAEIRLYGYTF. Here the CDR3 DNA reads TGTGCCAGCAGCTTATCCGCCTCGGCAGAGATACGACTCTATGGCTACACCTTC. The chain carries TRBV7-9 and TRBJ1-2; D gene unclear. V was shortened by 2 bases and J by 4 bases, with 23 bases between the two germline ends. The CDR3 is 18 amino acids. Per germline, CDR1 SEHNR and CDR2 FQNEAQ (reference sequence).

The genes are TRBV7-9 and TRBJ1-3, with D perhaps matching TRBD1 (5 bases). Germline assignment: CDR1 SEHNR and CDR2 FQNEAQ (reference sequence). The V end lost 2 bases, the J end lost 2 bases, and 13 bases lay between the germline ends. This CDR3 comprises 16 residues. The CDR3 DNA reads TGTGCCAGCAGCTTACCGGCTGGGGGGACTGGAAACACCATATATTTT. This gives the protein CASSLPAGGTGNTIYF.

Here the CDR3 DNA reads TGTGCCAGCAGCTCTCTGTCGGGGGGAGGTGAAGAGACCCAGTACTTC. It yields the protein CASSSLSGGGEETQYF. This chain uses TRBV11-1 with TRBJ2-5; 7 bases match TRBD2. Germline V gene sequence: CDR1 SGHAT, CDR2 FQDESV (reference sequence). The V gene end was trimmed by 4 bases and the J gene end by 3 bases; junction bases not matched to a gene: 11. The CDR3 has 16 amino acids.

The chain couples TRBV5-4 to TRBJ2-7, with TRBD2 identical over 9 bases. V shed 10 bases and J 2 bases; nucleotides not matched to a gene: 10. This CDR3 comprises 14 residues. The V gene's germline CDR1 is SGHNT and CDR2 YYREEE (reference sequence). The CDR3 sequence is CAFRIAGDPYEQYF. CDR3 coding DNA: TGTGCCTTCAGGATAGCGGGGGACCCCTACGAGCAGTACTTC.

The chain recombines TRBV18 with TRBJ1-2; D perhaps matches TRBD1 (6 bases). V was clipped by 0 bases and J by 6 bases, with 11 bases between them. This CDR3 is built from 14 residues. The germline V gene has CDR1 KGHSH and CDR2 LQKENI. The CDR3 DNA reads as TGTGCCAGCTCACCACCGGACAGAAGGGATGGCTACACCTTC. Encoded protein: CASSPPDRRDGYTF.

V usage is TRBV18 and J usage is TRBJ1-4; D is ambiguous. Trimming pared 3 bases from V and 7 bases from J, leaving 15 bases between. The CDR3 spans 15 residues. Germline loops: CDR1 KGHSH, CDR2 LQKENI. CDR3 sequence: CASSPNGSGGEKLFF. The CDR3 DNA is TGTGCCAGCTCACCGAACGGGAGCGGAGGTGAAAAACTGTTTTTT.

Notes on this clone: Other DNA sequences of this sample code for an identical CDR3. The chain joins TRBV12-5 to TRBJ1-1; possible D gene TRBD1, 5 bases. V was trimmed by 3 bases and J by 1 base, leaving 6 bases between them. The CDR3 runs 13 residues. The germline gives CDR1 LGHNT, CDR2 FRNRAP. The CDR3 is CASGFDRNTEAFF. In nucleotides, the CDR3 is TGTGCTAGTGGTTTTGACAGGAACACTGAAGCTTTCTTT.

V is TRBV3-1 (or the pseudogene TRBV3-2) and J is TRBJ1-6, with D maybe TRBD1 (6 bases). This CDR3 is built from 16 residues. Germline V CDR1 and CDR2: LGHDT, YNNKEL (reference sequence). Trimming pared 4 bases from V and 5 bases from J, leaving 15 bases between. CDR3 coding DNA: TGTGCCAGCAGCCTTACAGGGAATCTCCATAATTCACCCCTCCACTTT. Protein product: CASSLTGNLHNSPLHF.

The chain links TRBV23-1 to TRBJ2-7, with a weak D call TRBD1 (5 bases). TRBV23-1 is treated as an ORF (open reading frame) with a function not yet certain. The CDR3 length is 16 residues. V lost 0 bases and J 5 bases, leaving 17 bases between the germline ends. For the CDR3, the DNA is TGCGCCAGCAGTCAATCGCCTCGGCAGGGCGGCAACGAGCAGTACTTC. This encodes CASSQSPRQGGNEQYF.